Following are 8 T cell receptor beta chains from one sample sequenced in a study of control samples from healthy donors and cancer patients (dated by TCRdb to 2018 to 2020). The library was built by means of the immunoSEQ multiplex PCR assay. TCRdb re-hosts the immuneACCESS table, in-frame sequences only. Its copies lack some clones; in the studies checked, an unresolved V gene accounts for under half of them, and the cause for the rest is not known. Present in this sample are around 140,000 clones, roughly 90% of which were seen just once. Roughly 2.1% of the sample goes to the ten largest clones. The material sequenced was blood. These receptors came from a woman between 45 and 60 years old in good health.

This sequence joins TRBV19 and TRBJ2-2, with 11 nucleotides matching TRBD1. The V segment lost 5 bases and the J segment 5 bases; nucleotides outside the gene matches: 4. This CDR3 is built from 15 residues. Germline CDR1 reads LNHDA; CDR2 reads SQIVND (reference sequence). CDR3 DNA sequence: TGTGCCAGTAGTCCCGGGACAGGGGGGACCGGGGAGCTGTTTTTT. Protein sequence: CASSPGTGGTGELFF.

This chain uses TRBV29-1 with TRBJ2-1; 8 bases fit TRBD2. With 6 bases clipped from V and 2 bases from J, the junction kept 6 bases outside the gene matches. Germline V gene sequence: CDR1 SQVTM, CDR2 ANQGSEA. The CDR3 is made up of 14 amino acids. The CDR3 bases are TGCAGCGTAGGTACTAGCGGAACCTACAATGAGCAGTTCTTC. Translation: CSVGTSGTYNEQFF.

V is TRBV30 and J is TRBJ1-2, with 8 bases identical to TRBD1. The V gene end was trimmed by 4 bases and the J gene end by 4 bases; junction bases not matched to a gene: 8. CDR3 size: 14 residues. From germline, CDR1 is GTSNPN and CDR2 SVGIG (reference sequence). For the CDR3, the DNA is TGTGCCTGGAACCCGGACAGGGAGTTCTATGGCTACACCTTC. The encoded protein is CAWNPDREFYGYTF.

The rearrangement joins TRBV27 to TRBJ1-2; no firm D call. Germline lookup yields CDR1 MNHEY and CDR2 SMNVEV (reference sequence). The V end lost 4 bases, the J end lost 9 bases, and 15 bases lay between the germline ends. This CDR3 contains 13 residues. In DNA, the CDR3 is TGTGCCAGCAGTTCTATGGCTTTCGGCAGCTACACCTTC. Translated: CASSSMAFGSYTF.

In its sample, this clone was seen once. The chain joins TRBV19 to TRBJ2-1, with 9 bases matching TRBD1. The germline gives CDR1 LNHDA, CDR2 SQIVND (reference sequence). The V gene end was trimmed by 11 bases and the J gene end by 4 bases; junction bases not matched to a gene: 12. There are 15 residues in the CDR3. The CDR3: CAAQAAGTGYNEQFF. In DNA form, the CDR3 reads TGTGCCGCCCAGGCGGCCGGGACAGGGTACAATGAGCAGTTCTTC.

The chain is built from TRBV2 and TRBJ2-1, with TRBD2 identical over 13 bases. The germline gives CDR1 SNHLY, CDR2 FYNNEI. Trimming cost V 8 bases and J 4 bases; bases outside gene matches: 8. The CDR3 sequence is 16 residues long. CDR3 DNA: TGTGCCAGCTTAATCCGGACTAGCGGGAGTTACAATGAGCAGTTCTTC. Translating gives CASLIRTSGSYNEQFF.

The chain employs TRBV15 and TRBJ1-4; 10 positions match TRBD1. Germline CDR1 reads LNHNV; CDR2 reads YYDKDF (reference sequence). The CDR3 is 15 amino acids. V gave up 2 bases and J gave up 8 bases; unmatched junction bases: 5. CDR3 residues: CATSRRQGAKEKLFF. The CDR3 DNA sequence: TGTGCCACCAGCAGACGACAGGGGGCGAAAGAAAAACTGTTTTTT.

The DNA of the CDR3 is TGTGCCAGCAGTGGCGGTAGCGGGAGTGGCCTCTACGAGCAGTACTTC. Translation: CASSGGSGSGLYEQYF. V is TRBV25-1 and J is TRBJ2-7, with 9 bases lining up with TRBD2. J was trimmed by 3 bases and V by 4 bases; bases with no gene match: 10. From germline, CDR1 is MGHDK and CDR2 SYGVNS. This CDR3 comprises 16 residues.